This note documents a single T cell receptor (beta chain) sequence. Its specificity is not known. Trimming shortened V by 0 bases and J by 4 bases, and 7 bases separated the two germline ends. Germline CDR1 is LGHNA and CDR2 is YSLEER. There are 13 residues in the CDR3. This record comes from a study of T cell clonotyping in hematopoietic cell transplantation. General study points: Without cell sorting, CD4 versus CD8 contributions remain unresolved.

This table comes from immunoSEQ multiplex PCR, and its TCRdb copy is limited to in-frame clones, with some not included. The table lists roughly 13,000 clones, roughly 76% of them singletons. The clonotype comes from a male patient aged 55 to 69 who had an allogeneic stem cell transplant from an unrelated donor, so the T cells may come from the graft donor. Some clones in this sample may be carry-over from other donors' samples. The sample consisted of peripheral blood mononuclear cells, taken 180 days after allogeneic stem cell transplant. The rearrangement uses TRBV4-3 and TRBJ2-7; D remains ambiguous. The CDR3 DNA is TGCGCCAGCAGCCAAGATACTGCTTACGAGCAGTACTTC. It is translated as CASSQDTAYEQYF.